This is a list of T cell receptor beta chains from one sample in a study of beta chain features in type 1 diabetes. The method was immunoSEQ multiplex PCR; TCRdb's version includes in-frame clones alone and lacks a portion of them. The data hold roughly 450,000 clones, with roughly 11% observed a single time. The specimen sequenced was naive CD4+ T cells from blood. Source of these receptors: a woman in her late teens or twenties in good health. Both conserved end residues are part of each CDR3. D genes are given only for firm matches. Rows may omit the clone size; those that give it use once, few, many or a size class.

d_call j_call v_call clone_size cdr3_aa cdr3_nt
- TRBJ2-2 TRBV9 few CASSVVDSLPGELFF TGTGCCAGCAGCGTAGTCGACAGCCTTCCCGGGGAGCTGTTTTTT
TRBD2 TRBJ2-1 TRBV29-1 - CSARRTSGLSSYNEQFF TGCAGCGCCCGAAGGACTAGCGGGCTTAGCTCCTACAATGAGCAGTTCTTC
- TRBJ2-3 TRBV15 many CATSRGSWDTQYF TGTGCCACCAGCAGAGGAAGTTGGGATACGCAGTATTTT
- TRBJ2-6 TRBV7-9 many CASSQGQANVLTF TGTGCCAGCAGCCAAGGACAGGCCAACGTCCTGACTTTC
- TRBJ2-1 TRBV4-3 few CASSQLDRNSYNEQFF TGCGCCAGCAGCCAATTAGACAGGAACTCCTACAATGAGCAGTTCTTC
TRBD1 TRBJ2-2 TRBV12-5 - CASGGDSSVGELFF TGTGCTAGTGGTGGGGACAGTTCCGTCGGGGAGCTGTTTTTT
- TRBJ2-7 TRBV14 - CASSQVFEQYF TGTGCCAGCAGCCAAGTTTTCGAGCAGTACTTC
- TRBJ2-2 TRBV14 - CASSQATGSDTGELFF TGTGCCAGCAGCCAAGCGACAGGATCGGACACCGGGGAGCTGTTTTTT
- TRBJ2-4 TRBV5-1 - CASSLVTPDQNIQYF TGCGCCAGCAGCTTGGTAACTCCTGATCAAAACATTCAGTACTTC
- TRBJ2-3 TRBV7-9 - CASSLVFDTQYF TGTGCCAGCAGCTTAGTTTTCGATACGCAGTATTTT
- TRBJ1-5 TRBV18 - CASSPIGGVGNQPQHF TGTGCCAGCTCACCAATAGGGGGGGTTGGCAATCAGCCCCAGCATTTT
- TRBJ2-7 TRBV7-2 - CASSAPTGAVNF TGTGCCAGCAGCGCGCCCACCGGGGCTGTGAACTTC
TRBD2 TRBJ2-1 TRBV7-3 few CASSLMAGASGSHEQFF TGTGCCAGCAGCTTAATGGCAGGGGCTAGCGGGAGTCATGAGCAGTTCTTC
- TRBJ2-1 TRBV7-8 few CASSSAPQRVRYFNEQFF TGTGCCAGCAGCTCGGCCCCCCAAAGGGTCCGATACTTCAATGAGCAGTTCTTC
- TRBJ1-5 TRBV7-2 few CASARGSGQPQHF TGTGCCAGCGCCAGGGGTTCGGGGCAGCCCCAGCATTTT
TRBD1 TRBJ2-3 TRBV4-3 - CASSQVYLQGQNTQYF TGCGCCAGCAGCCAAGTCTACCTTCAGGGACAGAATACGCAGTATTTT
- TRBJ2-3 TRBV10-3 - CAISENQGWTDTQYF TGTGCCATCAGTGAGAATCAGGGTTGGACAGATACGCAGTATTTT
TRBD1 TRBJ1-5 TRBV7-2 few CASSSGTGVSQPQHF TGTGCCAGCAGCTCCGGGACAGGGGTTTCTCAGCCCCAGCATTTT
- TRBJ2-6 TRBV6-1 few CASRKGQAGANVLTF TGTGCCAGCAGGAAGGGCCAGGCTGGGGCCAACGTCCTGACTTTC
- TRBJ1-1 TRBV7-3 - CASSPTLAGEGEAFF TGTGCCAGCAGTCCGACACTCGCAGGGGAGGGTGAAGCTTTCTTT
- TRBJ2-1 TRBV11-1 - CASSFSGTTYNEQFF TGTGCCAGCAGCTTTAGCGGCACCACCTACAATGAGCAGTTCTTC
- TRBJ1-1 TRBV4-2 few CASSQGGGLNTEAFF TGTGCCAGCAGCCAAGGGGGCGGCCTGAACACTGAAGCTTTCTTT
- TRBJ2-1 TRBV28 few CASSYSRSYNEQFF TGTGCCAGCAGTTACTCAAGGTCCTACAATGAGCAGTTCTTC
- TRBJ2-3 TRBV5-1 - CASSSQGGDTQYF TGCGCCAGCAGCTCACAGGGAGGGGATACGCAGTATTTT